The TCR beta chain under discussion was sequenced for a study of blood T cell repertoires in COVID-19. On the study more broadly: Researchers got acute and convalescent COVID-19 samples from the United States, Italy and Spain. T cells, B-cell-depleted T cells, or PBMCs provided the cDNA or gDNA that served as material.

Seattle researchers signed up patients amid active infection and tracked them longitudinally. Per the original methods: Reference gene primer amplification yielded estimated nucleated cell counts. Produced via immunoSEQ multiplex PCR; TCRdb's table is partial and in-frame only. V and J calls and clone size are given by that table; D and trimming were obtained from the DNA. The sample includes approximately 350,000 clones, about 88% of them seen just once. What was sequenced was peripheral blood. The TCR sequence derives from a woman between 55 and 75 years old with COVID-19, enrolled during active disease.

CDR3 region: CASSPDRDSNQPQHF. DNA of the CDR3: TGTGCCAGCTCCCCAGACAGGGATAGCAATCAGCCCCAGCATTTT. The chain combines TRBV18 with TRBJ1-5; TRBD1 matches 7 bases. This CDR3 spans 15 amino acids. V shed 6 bases, J shed 0 bases, and the junction held 5 bases outside the gene matches. Looked up from germline, CDR1 is KGHSH and CDR2 is LQKENI.